The T cell receptor (beta chain) described here comes from a study of T cells after yellow fever vaccination. Germline CDR1 is MNHEY and CDR2 is SVGEGT. This CDR3 region has 15 residues. Trimming left V 2 bases short and J 3 bases short, with 13 bases between. In its sample, this clonotype was seen many times. What it recognizes is unknown. Findings of the study overall: Relatively few clonotypes were ones that appeared in both CD4 and CD8 compartments. In post-booster samples, most primary-vaccination clones reappeared (about 96% CD4, over 70% CD8). The secondary response showed a weaker magnitude and a faster peak, day 5 versus 15.

Template switching with 5'RACE generated the TCR cDNA and added a universal primer site and UMIs. TCRdb reanalysed the 5' RACE reads using MiXCR and keeps one entry per CDR3 protein. The sample holds around 68,000 distinct CDR3 sequences, around 7.8% seen once. Sequences were derived from CD8+ T cells sorted from PBMCs, sampled 10 days after the first yellow fever vaccination. The sequence was collected from a man aged 18 to 29 who received the YFV17D yellow fever vaccine. The J gene is TRBJ1-1, the V gene TRBV6-2 or TRBV6-3, with D possibly TRBD1 on 5 matching bases. CDR3 sequence (DNA): TGTGCCAGCAGTTACCTACTCGGAGGGGACACTGAAGCTTTCTTT. It encodes CASSYLLGGDTEAFF.